This T cell receptor (beta chain) was identified during a study of cytomegalovirus exposure and HLA in healthy donors. Study-wide context: In a later analysis, it was reported that the roughly 130 validation repertoires had been produced on the same platform as the 550 to 700 repertoires belonging to the first cohort. The study's findings and limits: Reports showed the classifier diagnosing cytomegalovirus status with high specificity and sensitivity. Most TCR sequences showed up rarely, but some public TCRs showed up in many donors.

Sequenced by immunoSEQ multiplex PCR; TCRdb stores in-frame clones only, minus some. The table records 130,000 to 150,000 clones, around 90% of them present only once. Deletions cut 5 bases from V and 6 bases from J, with 17 bases between. Germline values: CDR1 MRHNA, CDR2 SNTAGT. CDR3 length: 15 amino acids. Comments on this clone: Its antigen remains unknown.

The TCR sequence derives from a young woman in good health and CMV-seropositive. The sequenced sample consisted of PBMCs. This chain links TRBV6-4 with TRBJ1-5; maybe TRBD1 (6 bases). The CDR3 reads CASSQTGIRIQPQHF. The CDR3 nucleotides read TGTGCCAGCAGTCAAACAGGGATTCGCATTCAGCCCCAGCATTTT.